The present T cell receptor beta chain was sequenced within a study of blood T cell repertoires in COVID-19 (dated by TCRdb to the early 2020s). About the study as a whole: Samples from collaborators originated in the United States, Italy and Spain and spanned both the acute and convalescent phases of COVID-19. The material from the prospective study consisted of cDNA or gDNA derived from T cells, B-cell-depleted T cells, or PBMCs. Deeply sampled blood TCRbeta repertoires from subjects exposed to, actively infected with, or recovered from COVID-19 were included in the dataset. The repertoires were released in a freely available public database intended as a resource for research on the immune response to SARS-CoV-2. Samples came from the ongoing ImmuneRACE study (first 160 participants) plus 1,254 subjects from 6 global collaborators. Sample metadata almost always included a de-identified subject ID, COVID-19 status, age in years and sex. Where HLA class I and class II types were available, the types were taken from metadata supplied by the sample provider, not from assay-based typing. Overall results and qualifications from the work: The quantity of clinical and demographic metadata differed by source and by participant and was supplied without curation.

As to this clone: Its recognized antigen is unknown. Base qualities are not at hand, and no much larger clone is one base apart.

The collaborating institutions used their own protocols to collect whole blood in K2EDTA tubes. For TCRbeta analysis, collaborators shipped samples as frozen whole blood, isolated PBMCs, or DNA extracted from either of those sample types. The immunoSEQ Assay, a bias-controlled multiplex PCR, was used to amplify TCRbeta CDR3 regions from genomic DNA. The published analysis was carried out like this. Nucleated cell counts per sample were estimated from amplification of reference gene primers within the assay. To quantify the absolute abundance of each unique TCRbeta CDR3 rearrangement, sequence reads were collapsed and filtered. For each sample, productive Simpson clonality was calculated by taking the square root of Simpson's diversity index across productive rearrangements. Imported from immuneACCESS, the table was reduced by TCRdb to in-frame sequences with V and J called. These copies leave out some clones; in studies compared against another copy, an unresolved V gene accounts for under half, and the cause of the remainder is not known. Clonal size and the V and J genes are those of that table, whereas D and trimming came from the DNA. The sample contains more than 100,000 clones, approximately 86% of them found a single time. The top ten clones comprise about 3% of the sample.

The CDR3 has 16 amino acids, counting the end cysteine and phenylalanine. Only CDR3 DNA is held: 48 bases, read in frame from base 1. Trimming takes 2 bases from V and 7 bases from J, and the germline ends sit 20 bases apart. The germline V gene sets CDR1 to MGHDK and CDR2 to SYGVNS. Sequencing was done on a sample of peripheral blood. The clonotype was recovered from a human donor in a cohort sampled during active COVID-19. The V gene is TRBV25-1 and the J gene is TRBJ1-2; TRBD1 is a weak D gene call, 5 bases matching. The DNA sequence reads TGTGCCAGCAGTGAAGAGGCAGGGTTAGGAGAGTTTGGCTACACCTTC. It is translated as CASSEEAGLGEFGYTF.